Shown below are 10 T cell receptor beta chains from a single sample sequenced in a study of blood T cells in healthy people across ages. Primers used in a second PCR of roughly 7 to 11 cycles were a sample-barcoded 5' primer and a J-beta primer mix. Via MiXCR, TCRdb re-called the 5' RACE reads, giving one row per CDR3 protein. The profile covers around 580,000 distinct CDR3 sequences, with around 50% appearing a single time and approximately 23% taken by the ten largest. The sequenced material came from blood. The receptors derive from a man at least 80 years old in good health.

The chain combines TRBV28 with TRBJ2-5; 8 bases map to TRBD1. The CDR3 sequence is 19 residues long. Germline V CDR1 and CDR2: MDHEN, SYDVKM. The V gene end was trimmed by 5 bases and the J gene end by 2 bases; junction bases not matched to a gene: 19. CDR3 DNA: TGTGCCAGCAGTGGCGCCCCGGACAGGGTGCTATTGATTCAAGAGACCCAGTACTTC. Amino acid sequence: CASSGAPDRVLLIQETQYF.

The V gene is TRBV24-1, the J gene TRBJ2-5, with D maybe TRBD1 (5 bases). Germline V CDR1 and CDR2: KGHDR, SFDVKD. With 6 bases removed from V and 4 bases from J, the gap between germline ends came to 14 bases. This CDR3 comprises 14 residues. The CDR3 coding sequence is TGTGCCACCAGTCCCAGGGTTCGGGCAGAGACCCAGTACTTC. Its translation is CATSPRVRAETQYF.

The chain employs TRBV7-9 and TRBJ2-6; D gene ambiguous. V lost 2 bases to trimming and J lost 0 bases, with 14 bases between them. Germline-derived CDR1 and CDR2 are SEHNR and FQNEAQ (reference sequence). This CDR3 contains 18 residues. The CDR3 coding sequence is TGTGCCAGCAGCTTAAGTGGCCAGGAGACCTCTGGGGCCAACGTCCTGACTTTC. It is translated as CASSLSGQETSGANVLTF.

The chain carries TRBV3-1 and TRBJ2-4; D may be TRBD2 (5 bases). Germline V gives CDR1 LGHDT, CDR2 YNNKEL (reference sequence). Trimming cost V 0 bases and J 13 bases, with 19 bases left between them. This CDR3 comprises 15 residues. CDR3 protein: CASSQDAGYQREQYF. The CDR3 DNA sequence: TGTGCCAGCAGCCAAGATGCGGGCTACCAGAGGGAGCAGTACTTC.

Turning to this clonotype: A read error may explain this, as a much larger clone is one base away. The chain joins TRBV7-9 to TRBJ2-3, with a weak D call TRBD1 (5 bases). Per the germline V gene, CDR1 is SEHNR and CDR2 is FQNEAQ (reference sequence). CDR3 size: 15 residues. CDR3 in amino acids: CASSASGISTGTQYF. Here the CDR3 DNA reads TGTGCCAGCAGCGCTTCTGGGATCAGCACAGGTACGCAGTATTTT.

On this clonotype: This may be a read error, as it is one base from a much larger clone. The CDR3 region is CAGSYTGSNYGYTF. In nucleotides, the CDR3 is TGTGCCGGCAGTTATACAGGGTCCAACTATGGCTACACCTTC. V and J are TRBV12-3 or TRBV12-4 and TRBJ1-2; the D gene is possibly TRBD1 (6 bases). The CDR3 loop spans 14 amino acids.

The chain recombines TRBV20-1 with TRBJ2-7; D perhaps matches TRBD1 (6 bases). Germline assignment: CDR1 DFQATT and CDR2 SNEGSKA (reference sequence). The CDR3 runs to 15 residues. The CDR3 is CSGLSRTVRSYEQYF. The CDR3 DNA follows: TGCAGCGGACTGTCCCGGACAGTACGCTCCTACGAGCAGTACTTC.

This clonotype was counted at least ten times. J is TRBJ2-3 and V is TRBV27, with D hard to call. CDR3 length: 12 amino acids. Germline V gene sequence: CDR1 MNHEY, CDR2 SMNVEV (reference sequence). V was cut by 2 bases and J by 6 bases, with 6 bases left in between. CDR3 protein: CASSLTRDTQYF. Here the CDR3 DNA reads TGTGCCAGCAGTTTAACCCGGGATACGCAGTATTTT.

This clonotype was found a few times. The chain couples TRBV29-1 to TRBJ2-6; a possible D gene is TRBD1 (5 bases). This CDR3 spans 15 amino acids. Germline assignment: CDR1 SQVTM and CDR2 ANQGSEA. V was cut by 6 bases and J by 1 base, with 13 bases left in between. DNA of the CDR3: TGCAGCGTACGCACGGCAGGGTCTGGGGCCAACGTCCTGACTTTC. It encodes CSVRTAGSGANVLTF.

This chain connects TRBV12-1 to TRBJ2-1; the table's D call, TRBD2, has no DNA check behind it. TRBV12-1 is assigned pseudogene status. The CDR3 contains 17 residues. The DNA for the CDR3 is TGTGCCAGCAGCCCTTGGGGCCTACTAGCGGGCCACAATGAGCAGTTCTTC. Translation: CASSPWGLLAGHNEQFF.